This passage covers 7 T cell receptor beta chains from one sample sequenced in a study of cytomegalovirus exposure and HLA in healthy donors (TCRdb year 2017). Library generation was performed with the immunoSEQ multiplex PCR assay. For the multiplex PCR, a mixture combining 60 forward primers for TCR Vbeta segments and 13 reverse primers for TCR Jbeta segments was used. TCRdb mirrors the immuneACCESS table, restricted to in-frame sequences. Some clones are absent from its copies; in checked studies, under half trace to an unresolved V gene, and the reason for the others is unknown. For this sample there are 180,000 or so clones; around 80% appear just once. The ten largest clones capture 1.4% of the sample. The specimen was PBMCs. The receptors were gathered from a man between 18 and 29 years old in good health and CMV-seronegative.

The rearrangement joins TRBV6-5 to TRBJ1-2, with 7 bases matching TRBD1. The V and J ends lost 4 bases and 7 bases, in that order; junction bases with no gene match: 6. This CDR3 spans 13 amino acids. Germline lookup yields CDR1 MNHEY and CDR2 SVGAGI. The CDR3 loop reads CASSFEGAGGYTF. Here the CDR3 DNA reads TGTGCCAGCAGTTTTGAGGGGGCGGGTGGCTACACCTTC.

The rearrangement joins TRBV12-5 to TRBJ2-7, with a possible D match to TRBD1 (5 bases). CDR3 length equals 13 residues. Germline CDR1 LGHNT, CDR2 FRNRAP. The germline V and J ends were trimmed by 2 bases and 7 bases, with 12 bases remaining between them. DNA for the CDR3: TGTGCTAGTGGTTTGATAGGGGCGAGGGAGCAGTACTTC. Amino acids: CASGLIGAREQYF.

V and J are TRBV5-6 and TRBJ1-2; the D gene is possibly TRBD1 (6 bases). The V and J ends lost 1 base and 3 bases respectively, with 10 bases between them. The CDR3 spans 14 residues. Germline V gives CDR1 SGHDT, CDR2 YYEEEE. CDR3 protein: CASSLRGAHYGYTF. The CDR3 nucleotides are TGTGCCAGCAGCTTGCGGGGGGCGCACTATGGCTACACCTTC.

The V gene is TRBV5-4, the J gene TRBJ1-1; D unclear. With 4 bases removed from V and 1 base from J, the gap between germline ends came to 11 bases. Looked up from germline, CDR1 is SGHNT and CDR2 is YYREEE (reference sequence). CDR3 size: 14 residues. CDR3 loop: CASSSLRKNTEAFF. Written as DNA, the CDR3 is TGTGCCAGCAGCAGTCTTAGAAAGAACACTGAAGCTTTCTTT.

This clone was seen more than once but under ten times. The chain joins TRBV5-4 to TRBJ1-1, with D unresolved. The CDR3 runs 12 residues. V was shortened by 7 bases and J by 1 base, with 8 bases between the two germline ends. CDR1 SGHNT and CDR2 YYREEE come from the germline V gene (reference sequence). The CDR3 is CASADWNTEAFF. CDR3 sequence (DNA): TGTGCCAGCGCGGACTGGAACACTGAAGCTTTCTTT.

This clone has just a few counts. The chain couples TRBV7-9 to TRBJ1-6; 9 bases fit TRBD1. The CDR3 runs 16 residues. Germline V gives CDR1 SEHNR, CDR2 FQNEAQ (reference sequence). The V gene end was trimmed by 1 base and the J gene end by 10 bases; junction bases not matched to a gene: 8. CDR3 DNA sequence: TGTGCCAGCAGCTTAGGGGGACAGGGAGGAAGATCACCCCTCCACTTT. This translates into CASSLGGQGGRSPLHF.

The CDR3 DNA is TGCAGCGTTGACGTATTGTGGCGGGAGAATGGTTACAATGAGCAGTTCTTC. It encodes CSVDVLWRENGYNEQFF. The rearrangement uses TRBV29-1 and TRBJ2-1; 7 bases agree with TRBD2. With 3 bases clipped from V and 4 bases from J, the junction kept 15 bases outside the gene matches. The CDR3 is 17 residues long. CDR1 and CDR2 (germline): SQVTM, ANQGSEA.